These 30 T cell receptor beta chains came from one sample sequenced in a study of tumor-infiltrating lymphocytes in primary liver carcinoma. Germline DNA was also extracted, and blood RNA was taken from unsorted whole blood. TCR beta cDNA came from about 450 ng total RNA, primed with a constant-region primer. Construction of TCR beta libraries relied on three successive nested multiplex PCR rounds employing slightly modified ARM-PCR. Researchers ran the first two PCR rounds for roughly 10 cycles each with TRBV1-TRBV30 forward primers and a C-beta reverse primer. MiXCR, applied by TCRdb to the multiplex PCR reads, yields one record per CDR3 protein. Here the sample spans approximately 300,000 distinct CDR3 sequences, 65% being singletons. The sequencing sample was made of peripheral blood. These receptors came from a man aged 40-55 years with primary liver carcinoma and hepatitis B virus infection.

Worth noting for this clonotype: An end of the junction does not agree with germline; a read error may underlie this. The gene calls are TRBV6-5 and TRBJ2-3, with D tentatively TRBD1 (6 bases). This CDR3 has 15 amino acids. Looked up from germline, CDR1 is MNHEY and CDR2 is SVGAGI. The CDR3 DNA sequence: TGCGCCAGCAGTGGGAGTCCGGATCGGACAGATACACAGTATTTT. This sequence encodes CASSGSPDRTDTQYF.

In its sample, this clonotype was seen a few times. The V gene is TRBV5-1, the J gene TRBJ2-3; TRBD1 agrees at 7 bases. Germline CDR1 is SGHRS and CDR2 is YFSETQ. J gave up 8 bases and V 4 bases, and 7 bases lay outside the gene matches. CDR3 length: 13 residues. The CDR3 coding sequence is TGCGCCAGCAGCAGACAGGGCTTGGTTACGCAGTATTTT. Translation: CASSRQGLVTQYF.

This clonotype has only a few counts. The chain links TRBV5-1 to TRBJ1-5; D perhaps matches TRBD1 (6 bases). Germline V gives CDR1 SGHRS, CDR2 YFSETQ. The V end lost 4 bases, the J end lost 4 bases, and 15 bases lay between the germline ends. The CDR3 runs 15 residues. The CDR3 DNA follows: TGCGCCAGCAGCCCATCGGGACATACTAATCAGCCCCAGCATTTT. This translates into CASSPSGHTNQPQHF.

A word on this clonotype: The junction departs from germline at one end; a sequencing error may be responsible. The chain uses TRBV5-1 and TRBJ2-3; 8 bases line up with TRBD2. The CDR3 is 16 amino acids. The V gene's germline CDR1 is SGHRS and CDR2 YFSETQ. CDR3 sequence: CAGSRGGDWSTDTQYF. The DNA for the CDR3 is TGCGCCGGCAGCCGGGGGGGGGACTGGAGCACAGATACGCAGTATTTT.

This clonotype showed up just once. The germline gene is not matched at one end of the junction; a read error may be the cause. V is TRBV28 and J is TRBJ2-3; D gene unclear. This CDR3 spans 14 amino acids. From germline, CDR1 is MDHEN and CDR2 SYDVKM. CDR3 region: CASSFVAGRGTQYF. CDR3 nucleotides: TGTGCGAGCAGTTTCGTGGCAGGCAGAGGTACGCAGTATTTT.

In regard to this clonotype: A junction boundary mismatches the germline segment, possibly from a read error. The chain links TRBV6-2 or TRBV6-3 to TRBJ2-5; D uncertain. This CDR3 has 11 amino acids. CDR1 is MNHEY and CDR2 is SVGEGT in the germline V gene. CDR3 loop: CVSSLKETQYF. In DNA form, the CDR3 reads TGTGTCAGCAGTTTAAAAGAGACCCAGTACTTC.

The sample holds many counts of this clonotype. The gene calls are TRBV30 and TRBJ2-3, with D unclear. Per germline, CDR1 GTSNPN and CDR2 SVGIG (reference sequence). The CDR3 loop spans 12 amino acids. The V and J ends lost 5 bases and 4 bases respectively, with 10 bases between them. The CDR3 is CAWLNVADTQYF. The CDR3, as DNA: TGTGCCTGGCTTAACGTGGCAGATACGCAGTATTTT.

This clonotype has at least ten counts. The chain links TRBV6-1 to TRBJ2-2, with a weak D call TRBD2 (5 bases). CDR1 is MNHNS and CDR2 is SASEGT in the germline V gene. The V end lost 3 bases, the J end lost 7 bases, and 21 bases lay between the germline ends. The CDR3 loop spans 17 amino acids. The CDR3 DNA sequence: TGTGCCAGCAGTGACTTGACCTTACTAGGGTTGAGCGGGGAGCTGTTTTTT. The encoded protein is CASSDLTLLGLSGELFF.

As for this clonotype: This may stem from a read error, because a much larger clone lies one nucleotide away. A read error is likely, as this CDR3 ends without the conserved phenylalanine or tryptophan. This chain uses TRBV29-1 with TRBJ2-1; TRBD2 matches at 10 bases. The V and J ends lost 4 bases and 4 bases, in that order; junction bases with no gene match: 16. The length of the CDR3 is 18 residues. In germline, CDR1 is SQVTM, CDR2 ANQGSEA. CDR3: CSVGGRRTSGNRYNEQFY. CDR3 nucleotide sequence: TGCAGCGTTGGAGGCAGGCGCACTAGCGGGAATCGGTACAATGAGCAGTTCTAC.

As concerns this clonotype: Here the CDR3 omits its conserved ending phenylalanine or tryptophan, so a read error is the likely source. DNA of the CDR3: TGTGCCAGCAGATCACTAGCGGGAGATTGGTACGACCAGTACTCC. As protein: CASRSLAGDWYDQYS. The rearrangement uses TRBV11-2 and TRBJ2-7, with TRBD2 matching 11 bases. The germline CDR1 and CDR2 sequences are SGHAT and FQNNGV. CDR3 length: 15 residues.

On this clonotype: This likely comes from a read error, as the CDR3 has no conserved phenylalanine or tryptophan at its end. This sequence joins TRBV11-2 and TRBJ2-7; 8 positions match TRBD1. The germline gives CDR1 SGHAT, CDR2 FQNNGV. The CDR3 spans 15 residues. CDR3 DNA: TGTGCCAGCAGCCTATGGACAGGGCCCTCCTACGGGCAGTACTTA. Translated: CASSLWTGPSYGQYL.

CDR3 DNA sequence: TGTGCCAGCAGTGCGGGAGGGCCTGGAGAGACCCAGTACTTC. This translates into CASSAGGPGETQYF. The chain recombines TRBV6-1 with TRBJ2-5; 8 nucleotides agree with TRBD2. After removal of 4 bases from V and 4 bases from J, the junction contained 5 bases not matched to a gene. The CDR3 is 14 amino acids. Germline values: CDR1 MNHNS, CDR2 SASEGT.

This clonotype was observed a few times. The chain links TRBV6-5 to TRBJ2-3, with D possibly being TRBD2 (5 bases). The ends were cut back, 6 bases at V and 6 bases at J, with 19 bases in the middle. The CDR3 extends over 15 amino acids. From germline, CDR1 is MNHEY and CDR2 SVGAGI. The CDR3 bases are TGTGCCAGCAGAAACCCACGGGGAGCCGGCGATACGCAGTATTTT. Amino acid sequence: CASRNPRGAGDTQYF.

This sequence joins TRBV5-1 and TRBJ2-1, with D tentatively TRBD2 (6 bases). V lost 0 bases to trimming and J lost 6 bases, with 13 bases between them. Germline CDR1 and CDR2: SGHRS and YFSETQ. The CDR3 contains 15 residues. The CDR3 loop reads CASSLVSAGTNEQFF. CDR3 in DNA: TGCGCCAGCAGCTTGGTTTCGGCGGGAACCAATGAGCAGTTCTTC.

This clonotype was seen more than once but under ten times. This chain uses TRBV5-1 with TRBJ2-3; tentative D call: TRBD2 (5 bases). CDR3 size: 15 residues. V lost 3 bases to trimming and J lost 3 bases, with 14 bases between them. Germline V gene sequence: CDR1 SGHRS, CDR2 YFSETQ. The CDR3 is CASSSGLVITDTQYF. The CDR3 DNA reads TGCGCCAGCAGCTCGGGATTAGTAATAACAGATACGCAGTATTTT.

J is TRBJ1-1 and V is TRBV6-1, with 7 positions matching TRBD1. This CDR3 comprises 13 residues. Germline V lookup: CDR1 MNHNS, CDR2 SASEGT. V shed 8 bases and J 8 bases; nucleotides not matched to a gene: 11. CDR3 nucleotides: TGTGCCAGCCGCAGGGGGATGGGCACCGAAGCTTTCTTT. Protein sequence: CASRRGMGTEAFF.

About this clonotype itself: One junction end disagrees with the germline gene, perhaps due to a read error. The V gene is TRBV5-1, the J gene TRBJ1-6, with D maybe TRBD1 (6 bases). CDR3 length equals 14 residues. Germline-derived CDR1 and CDR2 are SGHRS and YFSETQ. As DNA, the CDR3 is TGCGCCAGCAGCTTGAAGGACAGAGACTCACCCCTCCGCTTT. Translation: CASSLKDRDSPLRF.

This clonotype was observed many times. The chain has TRBV29-1 and TRBJ1-2; D is possibly TRBD1 (5 bases). The CDR3 is 13 residues long. The germline CDR1 and CDR2 sequences are SQVTM and ANQGSEA. V gave up 4 bases and J gave up 7 bases, with 16 bases separating them. CDR3 sequence (DNA): TGCAGCGTTGGGTATATCCGGGACTCTGGCTACACCTTC. Protein product: CSVGYIRDSGYTF.

This chain uses TRBV6-2 or TRBV6-3 with TRBJ1-5; D not resolved. Trimming shortened V by 6 bases and J by 11 bases, and 17 bases separated the two germline ends. This CDR3 spans 13 amino acids. Germline V lookup: CDR1 MNHEY, CDR2 SVGEGT. The DNA of the CDR3 is TGTGCCAGCAGACCCCCCGGCGGGCAGTCCCAGCATTTT. Protein: CASRPPGGQSQHF.

In regard to this clonotype: This clone may be a read error of a much larger clone one base away. This rearrangement joins TRBV12-3 or TRBV12-4 to TRBJ1-5, with D tentatively TRBD1 (5 bases). Trimming removed 6 bases at V and 3 bases at J, with 18 bases between. The CDR3 has 16 residues. The CDR3 here is CASSKNRGGDNQPQHF. In nucleotides, the CDR3 is TGTGCCAGCAGCAAAAACCGGGGAGGGGACAATCAGCCCCAGCATTTT.

Of note for this clonotype: This may arise from a read error, as a much more abundant clone is one base away. V is TRBV6-1 and J is TRBJ1-4, with unresolved D. The CDR3 sequence is 15 residues long. CDR1 MNHNS and CDR2 SASEGT come from the germline V gene. CDR3 in DNA: TGTGCCAGCAGTGAAGGCGACGCAACTGATGAAAAACTGTTTTTT. Protein: CASSEGDATDEKLFF.

CDR3 loop: CACSLGEGTEAFF. The CDR3 DNA follows: TGTGCCTGTAGCTTGGGCGAAGGCACTGAAGCTTTCTTT. This sequence joins TRBV11-2 and TRBJ1-1; D call uncertain. V was shortened by 11 bases and J by 4 bases, with 17 bases between the two germline ends. The CDR3 runs 13 residues. Looked up from germline, CDR1 is SGHAT and CDR2 is FQNNGV.

Note on this clonotype: This may come from a read error, since a much larger clone is one base off. The chain recombines TRBV29-1 with TRBJ1-5; D is unclear. Germline V CDR1 and CDR2: SQVTM, ANQGSEA. CDR3 length: 13 amino acids. Trimming took off 2 bases at V and 0 bases at J, with 5 bases between the two ends. The CDR3 region is CSVELGSNQPQHF. CDR3 sequence (DNA): TGCAGCGTTGAACTTGGTAGCAATCAGCCCCAGCATTTT.

The rearrangement links TRBV11-2 to TRBJ2-7; TRBD2 matches 10 bases. V lost 9 bases to trimming and J lost 0 bases; unmatched junction nucleotides: 8. In germline, CDR1 is SGHAT, CDR2 FQNNGV. There are 15 residues in the CDR3. Here the CDR3 DNA reads TGTGCCAGTAACCGCGCTAGCGGGAGCTCCTACGAGCAGTACTTC. Amino acids: CASNRASGSSYEQYF.

The V call is TRBV10-3, the J call TRBJ2-7; 8 nucleotides line up with TRBD2. J lost 5 bases, V lost 3 bases, and 9 bases had no gene match. The CDR3 runs 15 residues. CDR1 and CDR2 (germline): ENHRY, SYGVKD. The CDR3 here is CAISDIAGGPNEQYF. The CDR3 region has the DNA TGTGCCATCAGTGATATTGCGGGAGGTCCCAACGAGCAGTACTTC.

This clonotype was found once. The chain has TRBV5-4 and TRBJ1-4, with 11 bases lining up with TRBD1. V lost 5 bases to trimming and J lost 8 bases; unmatched junction nucleotides: 14. There are 17 residues in the CDR3. The germline V gene has CDR1 SGHNT and CDR2 YYREEE (reference sequence). CDR3 loop: CASRLTLGQGALEKLFF. CDR3 in DNA: TGTGCCAGCAGATTGACCCTCGGACAGGGGGCGCTCGAAAAACTGTTTTTT.

This sequence joins TRBV5-1 and TRBJ2-5; TRBD1 matches at 12 bases. This CDR3 comprises 16 residues. CDR1 is SGHRS and CDR2 is YFSETQ in the germline V gene. V shed 7 bases, J shed 5 bases, and the junction held 12 bases outside the gene matches. The chain's CDR3 is CASSIAGTGGGETQYF. CDR3 nucleotides: TGCGCCAGCTCGATTGCCGGGACAGGGGGCGGCGAGACCCAGTACTTC.

This clonotype occurred many times. This rearrangement joins TRBV6-5 to TRBJ1-2; D unresolved. V was pared by 10 bases and J by 7 bases, with 19 bases between. CDR1 and CDR2 from the germline V gene are MNHEY and SVGAGI. This CDR3 is 13 amino acids long. The CDR3 here is CATLPPGKAGYTF. CDR3 DNA sequence: TGTGCCACCTTGCCCCCCGGAAAGGCTGGCTACACCTTC.

In the case of this clonotype: This clone may be a read error of a much larger clone one base away. The rearrangement uses TRBV5-6 and TRBJ2-1; 13 nucleotides match TRBD2. With V trimmed by 5 bases and J by 7 bases, 9 bases remained unmatched. Germline CDR1 is SGHDT and CDR2 is YYEEEE. The length of the CDR3 is 16 residues. The CDR3 DNA is TGTGCCAGCAGTTTGCTTCGACTAGCGGGAGGTAATGAGCAGTTCTTC. It encodes CASSLLRLAGGNEQFF.

As regards this clonotype: A much larger clonotype is one base distant, so this may be a read error. This sequence joins TRBV4-3 and TRBJ2-7; D is tentatively TRBD1 or TRBD2 (6 bases each). Per the germline V gene, CDR1 is LGHNA and CDR2 is YSLEER. The CDR3 consists of 16 residues. Here the CDR3 DNA reads TGCGTCAGCAGCCGGGGGCCTGTCGGGAACAAGGACGAGCAGTACTTC. Encoded protein: CVSSRGPVGNKDEQYF.